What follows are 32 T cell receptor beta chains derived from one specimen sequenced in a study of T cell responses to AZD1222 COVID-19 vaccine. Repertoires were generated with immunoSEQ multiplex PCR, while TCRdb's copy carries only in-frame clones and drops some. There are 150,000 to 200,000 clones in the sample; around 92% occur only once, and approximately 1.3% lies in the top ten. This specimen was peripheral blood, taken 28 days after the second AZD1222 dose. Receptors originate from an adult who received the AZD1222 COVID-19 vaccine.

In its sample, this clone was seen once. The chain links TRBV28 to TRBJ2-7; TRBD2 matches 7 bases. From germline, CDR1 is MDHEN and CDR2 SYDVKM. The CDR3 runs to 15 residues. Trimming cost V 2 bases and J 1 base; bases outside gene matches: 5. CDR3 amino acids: CASSLGLVISYEQYF. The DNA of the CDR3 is TGTGCCAGCAGTTTAGGACTAGTTATTTCCTACGAGCAGTACTTC. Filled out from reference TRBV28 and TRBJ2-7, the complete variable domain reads DVKVTQSSRYLVKRTGEKVFLECVQDMDHENMFWYRQDPGLGLRLIYFSYDVKMKEKGDIPEGYSVSREKKERFSLILESASTNQTSMYLCASSLGLVISYEQYFGPGTRLTVT.

The CDR3 is CASSQQASGGFYGYTF. The CDR3 coding sequence is TGCGCCAGCAGCCAGCAGGCCTCTGGGGGGTTCTATGGCTACACCTTC. The chain employs TRBV4-3 and TRBJ1-2; TRBD1 is a possible D gene (5 bases). Per the germline V gene, CDR1 is LGHNA and CDR2 is YSLEER. The V gene lost 3 bases and the J gene lost 4 bases, with 18 bases spanning the gap. CDR3 size: 16 residues.

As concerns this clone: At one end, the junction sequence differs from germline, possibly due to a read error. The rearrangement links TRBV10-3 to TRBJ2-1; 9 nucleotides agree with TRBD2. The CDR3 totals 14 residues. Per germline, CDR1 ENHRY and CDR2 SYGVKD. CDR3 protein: CAFSAGGGAHEQFF. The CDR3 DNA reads TGTGCCTTCAGTGCTGGCGGGGGGGCCCATGAGCAGTTCTTC.

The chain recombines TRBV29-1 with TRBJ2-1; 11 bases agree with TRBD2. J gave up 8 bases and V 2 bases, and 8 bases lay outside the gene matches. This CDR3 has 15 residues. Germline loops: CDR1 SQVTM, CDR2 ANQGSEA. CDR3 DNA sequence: TGCAGCGTTGAAAGGGCTAGCGGGAGGTTGGATGAGCAGTTCTTC. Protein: CSVERASGRLDEQFF.

The CDR3 protein is CAWSRNSGNTEAFF. The CDR3 bases are TGTGCCTGGAGCCGAAACAGCGGGAACACTGAAGCTTTCTTT. This sequence joins TRBV30 and TRBJ1-1; D is uncertain. Per germline, CDR1 GTSNPN and CDR2 SVGIG (reference sequence). The CDR3 is 14 residues long. Trimming pared 3 bases from V and 1 base from J, leaving 12 bases between.

The DNA of the CDR3 is TGTGCCAGCAGCTTGGTGGGGGATCAGCCCCAGCATTTT. Encoded protein: CASSLVGDQPQHF. The chain has TRBV5-5 and TRBJ1-5; maybe TRBD1 (5 bases). CDR3 size: 13 residues. Looked up from germline, CDR1 is SGHKS and CDR2 is YYEKEE (reference sequence). Trimming removed 0 bases from V and 5 bases from J, with 6 bases in between.

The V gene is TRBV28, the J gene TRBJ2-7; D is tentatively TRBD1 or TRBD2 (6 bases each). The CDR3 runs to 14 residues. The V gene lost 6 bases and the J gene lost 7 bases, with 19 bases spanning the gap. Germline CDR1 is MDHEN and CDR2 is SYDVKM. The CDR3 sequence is CASSPWRGADEQYF. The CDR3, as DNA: TGTGCCAGCAGCCCTTGGAGGGGGGCGGATGAGCAGTACTTC.

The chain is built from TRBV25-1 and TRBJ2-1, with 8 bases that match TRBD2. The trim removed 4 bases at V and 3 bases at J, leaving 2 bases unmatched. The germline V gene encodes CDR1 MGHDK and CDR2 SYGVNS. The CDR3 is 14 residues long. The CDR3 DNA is TGTGCCAGCAGTGGACTAGCGAACTACAATGAGCAGTTCTTC. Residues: CASSGLANYNEQFF.

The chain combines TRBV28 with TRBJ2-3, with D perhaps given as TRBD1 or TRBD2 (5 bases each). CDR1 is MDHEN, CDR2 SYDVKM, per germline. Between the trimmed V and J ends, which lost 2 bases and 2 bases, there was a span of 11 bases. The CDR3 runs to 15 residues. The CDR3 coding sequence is TGTGCCAGCAGTTTAGGGGGTGATCACACAGATACGCAGTATTTT. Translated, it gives CASSLGGDHTDTQYF.

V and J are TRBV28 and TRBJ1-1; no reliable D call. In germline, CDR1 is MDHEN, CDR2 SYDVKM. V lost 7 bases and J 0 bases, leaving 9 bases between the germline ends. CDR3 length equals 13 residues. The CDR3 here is CASTPSVNTEAFF. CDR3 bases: TGTGCCAGCACCCCTAGTGTGAACACTGAAGCTTTCTTT.

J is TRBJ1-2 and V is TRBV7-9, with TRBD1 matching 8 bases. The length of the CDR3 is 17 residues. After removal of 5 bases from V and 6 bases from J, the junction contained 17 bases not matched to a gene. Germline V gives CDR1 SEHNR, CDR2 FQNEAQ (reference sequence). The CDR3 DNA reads TGTGCCAGCAGCCCAACCCCAGGGGGCGCCAACAGGGATGGCTACACCTTC. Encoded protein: CASSPTPGGANRDGYTF.

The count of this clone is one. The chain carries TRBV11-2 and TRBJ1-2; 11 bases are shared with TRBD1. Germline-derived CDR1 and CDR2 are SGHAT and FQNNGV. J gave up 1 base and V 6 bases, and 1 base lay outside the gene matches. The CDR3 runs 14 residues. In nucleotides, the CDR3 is TGTGCCAGCAGGGGACAGGGGGATAACTATGGCTACACCTTC. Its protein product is CASRGQGDNYGYTF.

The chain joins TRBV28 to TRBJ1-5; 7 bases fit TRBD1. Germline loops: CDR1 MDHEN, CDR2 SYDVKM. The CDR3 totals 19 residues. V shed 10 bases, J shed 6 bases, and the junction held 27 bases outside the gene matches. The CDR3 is CATPPHTPGGMVTAQPQHF. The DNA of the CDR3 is TGTGCCACCCCCCCCCATACCCCAGGGGGGATGGTTACGGCTCAGCCCCAGCATTTT.

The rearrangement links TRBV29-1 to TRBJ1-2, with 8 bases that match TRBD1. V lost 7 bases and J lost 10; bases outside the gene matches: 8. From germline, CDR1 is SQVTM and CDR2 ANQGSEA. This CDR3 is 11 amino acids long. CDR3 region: CSAIQGVVYTF. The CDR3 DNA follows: TGCAGCGCCATACAGGGGGTAGTCTACACCTTC.

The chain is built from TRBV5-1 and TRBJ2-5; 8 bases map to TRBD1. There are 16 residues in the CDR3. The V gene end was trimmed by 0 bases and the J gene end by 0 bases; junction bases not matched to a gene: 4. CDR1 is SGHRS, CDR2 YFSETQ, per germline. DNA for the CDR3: TGCGCCAGCAGCTTGGAGGGGACAGGCAACCAAGAGACCCAGTACTTC. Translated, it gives CASSLEGTGNQETQYF.

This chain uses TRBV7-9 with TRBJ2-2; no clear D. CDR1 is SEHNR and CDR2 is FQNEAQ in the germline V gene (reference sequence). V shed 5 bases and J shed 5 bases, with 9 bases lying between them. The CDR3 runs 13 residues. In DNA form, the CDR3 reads TGTGCCAGCAGCCTGGAAGCGACCGGGGAGCTGTTTTTT. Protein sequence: CASSLEATGELFF.

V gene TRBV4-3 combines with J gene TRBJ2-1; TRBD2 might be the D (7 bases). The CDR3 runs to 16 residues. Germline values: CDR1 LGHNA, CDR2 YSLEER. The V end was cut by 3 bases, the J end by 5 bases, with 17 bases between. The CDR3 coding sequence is TGCGCCAGCAGCCAGGTATGGTGGGGGGGCAACAATGAGCAGTTCTTC. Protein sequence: CASSQVWWGGNNEQFF.

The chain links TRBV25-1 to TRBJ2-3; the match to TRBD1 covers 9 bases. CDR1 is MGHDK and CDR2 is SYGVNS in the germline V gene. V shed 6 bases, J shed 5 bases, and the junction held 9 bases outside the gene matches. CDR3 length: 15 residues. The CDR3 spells CASRRTGGRGDTQYF. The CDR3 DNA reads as TGTGCCAGCAGGCGTACAGGGGGCCGGGGAGATACGCAGTATTTT.

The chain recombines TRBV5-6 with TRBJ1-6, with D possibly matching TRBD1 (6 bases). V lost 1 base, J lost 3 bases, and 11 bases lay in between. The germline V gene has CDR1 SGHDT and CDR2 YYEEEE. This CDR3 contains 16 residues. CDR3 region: CASSLSEDSYNSPLHF. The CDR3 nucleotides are TGTGCCAGCAGCTTGTCTGAGGACAGCTATAATTCACCCCTCCACTTT.

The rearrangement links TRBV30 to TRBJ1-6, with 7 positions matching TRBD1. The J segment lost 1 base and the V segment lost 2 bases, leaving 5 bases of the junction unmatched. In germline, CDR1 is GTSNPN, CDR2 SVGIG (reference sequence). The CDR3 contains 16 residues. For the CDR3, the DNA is TGTGCCTGGAGTCGGGAGGGGGCATCCTATAATTCACCCCTCCACTTT. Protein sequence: CAWSREGASYNSPLHF.

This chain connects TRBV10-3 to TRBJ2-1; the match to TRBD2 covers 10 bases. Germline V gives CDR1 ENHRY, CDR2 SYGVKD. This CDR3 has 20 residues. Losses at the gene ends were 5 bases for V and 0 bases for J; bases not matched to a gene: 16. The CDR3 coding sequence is TGTGCCATCAGTCAGGGTAGGCTAGCGGGGGCCGGAAGCTCCTACAATGAGCAGTTCTTC. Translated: CAISQGRLAGAGSSYNEQFF.

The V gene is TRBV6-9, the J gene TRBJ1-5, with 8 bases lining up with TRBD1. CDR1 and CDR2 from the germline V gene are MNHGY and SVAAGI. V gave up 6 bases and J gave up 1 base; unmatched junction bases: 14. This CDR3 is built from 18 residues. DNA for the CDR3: TGTGCCAGCAGGGCCGCGGGACAGGCTCGTGCGAGCAATCAGCCCCAGCATTTT. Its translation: CASRAAGQARASNQPQHF.

The CDR3 spells CASSLMRPQGTEAFF. As DNA, the CDR3 is TGTGCCAGCAGCTTAATGCGACCCCAGGGCACTGAAGCTTTCTTT. The genes are TRBV5-6 and TRBJ1-1; D might be TRBD1 (5 bases). The ends were cut back, 2 bases at V and 4 bases at J, with 15 bases in the middle. This CDR3 contains 15 residues. Germline V gene sequence: CDR1 SGHDT, CDR2 YYEEEE.

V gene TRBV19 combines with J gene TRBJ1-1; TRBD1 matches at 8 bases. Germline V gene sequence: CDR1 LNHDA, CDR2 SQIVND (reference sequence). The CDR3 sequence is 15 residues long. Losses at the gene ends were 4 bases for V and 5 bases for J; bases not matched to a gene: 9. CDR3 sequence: CASSNRGVSGTEAFF. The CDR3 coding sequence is TGTGCCAGTAGTAACAGGGGGGTCAGTGGTACTGAAGCTTTCTTT.

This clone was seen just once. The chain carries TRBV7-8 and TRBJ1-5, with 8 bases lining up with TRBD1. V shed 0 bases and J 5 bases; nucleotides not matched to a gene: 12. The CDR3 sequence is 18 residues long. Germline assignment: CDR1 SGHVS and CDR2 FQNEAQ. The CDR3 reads CASSLALGYRGRYQPQHF. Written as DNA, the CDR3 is TGTGCCAGCAGCTTAGCGCTTGGGTACAGGGGGAGGTATCAGCCCCAGCATTTT.

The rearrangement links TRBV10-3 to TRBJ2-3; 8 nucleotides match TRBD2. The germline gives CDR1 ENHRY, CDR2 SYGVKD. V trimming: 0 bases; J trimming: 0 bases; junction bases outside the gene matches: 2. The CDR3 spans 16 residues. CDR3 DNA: TGTGCCATCAGTGAGTCGACGGGAGGGAGCACAGATACGCAGTATTTT. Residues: CAISESTGGSTDTQYF.

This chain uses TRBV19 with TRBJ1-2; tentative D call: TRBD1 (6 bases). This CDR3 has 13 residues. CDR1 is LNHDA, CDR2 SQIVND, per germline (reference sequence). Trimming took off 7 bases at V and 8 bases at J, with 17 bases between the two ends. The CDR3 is CASNLGPGGGYTF. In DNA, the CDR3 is TGTGCCAGTAATTTGGGACCGGGGGGCGGCTACACCTTC.

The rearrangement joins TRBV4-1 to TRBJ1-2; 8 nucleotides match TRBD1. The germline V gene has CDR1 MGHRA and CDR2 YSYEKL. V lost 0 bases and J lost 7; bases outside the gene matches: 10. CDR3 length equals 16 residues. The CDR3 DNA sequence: TGCGCCAGCAGCCAAGATGCGACAGGGGTGTATTCTGGCTACACCTTC. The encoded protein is CASSQDATGVYSGYTF.

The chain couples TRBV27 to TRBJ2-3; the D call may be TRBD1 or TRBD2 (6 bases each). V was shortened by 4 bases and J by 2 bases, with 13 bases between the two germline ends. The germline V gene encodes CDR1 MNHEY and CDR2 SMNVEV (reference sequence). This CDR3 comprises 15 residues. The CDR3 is CASSSRGLNTDTQYF. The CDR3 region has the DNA TGTGCCAGCAGTTCCAGGGGACTGAACACAGATACGCAGTATTTT.

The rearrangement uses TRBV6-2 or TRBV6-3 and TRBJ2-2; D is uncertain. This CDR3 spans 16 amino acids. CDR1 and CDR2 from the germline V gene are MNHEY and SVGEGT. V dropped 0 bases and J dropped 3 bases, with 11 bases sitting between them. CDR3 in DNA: TGTGCCAGCAGTTACTCGGTGGCAGACTACACCGGGGAGCTGTTTTTT. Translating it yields CASSYSVADYTGELFF.

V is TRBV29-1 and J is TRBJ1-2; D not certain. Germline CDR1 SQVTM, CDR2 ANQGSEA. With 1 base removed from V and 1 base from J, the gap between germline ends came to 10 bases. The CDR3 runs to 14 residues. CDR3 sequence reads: CSVEAVRFNYGYTF. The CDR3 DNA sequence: TGCAGCGTTGAAGCGGTCCGATTTAACTATGGCTACACCTTC.

In nucleotides, the CDR3 is TGTGCCAGTAGCCCTGGAGGTGCAGACCCCTCCGTCATAGCCAAAAACATTCAGTACTTC. Residues: CASSPGGADPSVIAKNIQYF. The chain links TRBV19 to TRBJ2-4; the D gene is possibly TRBD2 (5 bases). This CDR3 contains 20 residues. The germline gives CDR1 LNHDA, CDR2 SQIVND (reference sequence). The V gene lost 6 bases and the J gene lost 0 bases, with 27 bases spanning the gap.